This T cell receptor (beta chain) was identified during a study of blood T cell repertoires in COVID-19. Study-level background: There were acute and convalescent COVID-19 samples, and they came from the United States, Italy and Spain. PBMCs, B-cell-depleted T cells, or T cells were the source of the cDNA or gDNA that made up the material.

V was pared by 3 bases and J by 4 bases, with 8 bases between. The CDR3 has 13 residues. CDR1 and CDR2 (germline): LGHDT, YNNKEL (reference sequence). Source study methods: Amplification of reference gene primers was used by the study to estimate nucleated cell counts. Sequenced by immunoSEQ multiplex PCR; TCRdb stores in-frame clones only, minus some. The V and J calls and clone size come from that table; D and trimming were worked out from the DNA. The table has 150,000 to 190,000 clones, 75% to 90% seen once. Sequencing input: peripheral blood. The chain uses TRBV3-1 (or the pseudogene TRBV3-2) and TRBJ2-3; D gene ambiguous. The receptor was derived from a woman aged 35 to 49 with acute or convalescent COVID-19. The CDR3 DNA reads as TGTGCCAGCAGCCAGGGCGAAGCAGATACGCAGTATTTT. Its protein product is CASSQGEADTQYF.